The rows below give T cell receptor beta chains drawn from one sample of a study of T-cell memory formation after mild COVID-19. MiXCR, applied by TCRdb to the 5' RACE reads, yields one record per CDR3 protein. The table lists more than 120,000 distinct CDR3 sequences, 15% to 20% of them singletons, with 2% to 2.5% in the top ten. Source material: PBMCs or a T cell subset sorted from them (not recorded which). The receptors shown here come from an adult woman who had mild COVID-19 (a few samples of this study predate the infection). Cell type and time point are not known. CDR3s include the opening cysteine and the closing phenylalanine or tryptophan. Each record gives: clone size, D gene, J gene, V gene, CDR3 protein, CDR3 DNA. D genes are given only for firm matches. Rows may omit the clone size; those that give it use once, few, many or a size class.

abundance: NA
d_gene: TRBD2
j_gene: TRBJ2-5
v_gene: TRBV5-1
CDR3aa: CASSLGAALAGSQETQYF
CDR3nt: TGCGCCAGCAGCTTGGGCGCGGCGTTAGCGGGGTCACAAGAGACCCAGTACTTC

abundance: NA
d_gene: NA
j_gene: TRBJ1-5
v_gene: TRBV20-1
CDR3aa: CSAREGSLNQPQHF
CDR3nt: TGCAGTGCTAGAGAGGGCAGCTTAAATCAGCCCCAGCATTTT

abundance: NA
d_gene: NA
j_gene: TRBJ2-7
v_gene: TRBV7-2
CDR3aa: CASSLLEFGSYEQYF
CDR3nt: TGTGCCAGCAGCTTATTGGAGTTCGGCTCCTACGAGCAGTACTTC

abundance: few
d_gene: TRBD1
j_gene: TRBJ1-1
v_gene: TRBV4-3
CDR3aa: CASSQTRGGDTEAFF
CDR3nt: TGCGCCAGCAGCCAGACCAGGGGGGGGGACACTGAAGCTTTCTTT

abundance: NA
d_gene: NA
j_gene: TRBJ2-6
v_gene: TRBV5-1
CDR3aa: CASSPEWLPANVLTF
CDR3nt: TGCGCCAGCAGTCCGGAATGGTTACCCGCCAACGTCCTGACTTTC

abundance: NA
d_gene: NA
j_gene: TRBJ2-1
v_gene: TRBV20-1
CDR3aa: CSARPPLSSYNEQFF
CDR3nt: TGCAGTGCCCGCCCGCCATTGAGTTCCTACAATGAGCAGTTCTTC

abundance: NA
d_gene: TRBD1
j_gene: TRBJ2-6
v_gene: TRBV5-1
CDR3aa: CASSLTVGTGLSGANVLTF
CDR3nt: TGCGCCAGCAGCTTGACGGTGGGGACAGGGCTCTCTGGGGCCAACGTCCTGACTTTC

abundance: NA
d_gene: TRBD1
j_gene: TRBJ2-1
v_gene: TRBV15
CDR3aa: CATSRDPSGQGENEQFF
CDR3nt: TGTGCCACCAGCAGAGACCCATCGGGACAGGGTGAAAATGAGCAGTTCTTC

abundance: many
d_gene: NA
j_gene: TRBJ2-7
v_gene: TRBV3-1
CDR3aa: CASSQHRSYEQYF
CDR3nt: TGTGCCAGCAGTCAGCACAGGTCCTACGAGCAGTACTTC

abundance: many
d_gene: TRBD1
j_gene: TRBJ2-7
v_gene: TRBV7-6
CDR3aa: CASSFGTAYEQYF
CDR3nt: TGTGCCAGCAGCTTCGGGACAGCCTACGAGCAGTACTTC

abundance: NA
d_gene: TRBD1
j_gene: TRBJ1-2
v_gene: TRBV20-1
CDR3aa: CSALNRGMRGYTF
CDR3nt: TGCAGTGCTCTGAACAGGGGAATGAGGGGCTACACCTTC

abundance: NA
d_gene: TRBD1
j_gene: TRBJ2-7
v_gene: TRBV9
CDR3aa: CASSPNAGGKYEQYF
CDR3nt: TGTGCCAGCAGCCCGAACGCAGGGGGTAAATACGAGCAGTACTTC

abundance: NA
d_gene: NA
j_gene: TRBJ2-5
v_gene: TRBV3-1
CDR3aa: CASSQDLLAETQYF
CDR3nt: TGTGCCAGCAGCCAAGATCTGCTAGCGGAGACCCAGTACTTC

abundance: few
d_gene: NA
j_gene: TRBJ2-3
v_gene: TRBV14
CDR3aa: CASTLDSTRDTQYF
CDR3nt: TGTGCCAGCACCCTGGACTCTACCCGAGATACGCAGTATTTT

abundance: few
d_gene: TRBD1
j_gene: TRBJ2-7
v_gene: TRBV5-1
CDR3aa: CASSWGTGYYEQYF
CDR3nt: TGCGCCAGCAGCTGGGGGACAGGTTACTACGAGCAGTACTTC

abundance: NA
d_gene: TRBD2
j_gene: TRBJ2-2
v_gene: TRBV5-1
CDR3aa: CASSSYGLAGNTGELFF
CDR3nt: TGCGCCAGCAGCTCATACGGACTAGCGGGTAACACCGGGGAGCTGTTTTTT

abundance: NA
d_gene: TRBD1
j_gene: TRBJ2-7
v_gene: TRBV19
CDR3aa: CASSISGTGGPGQYF
CDR3nt: TGTGCCAGTAGTATTTCCGGGACAGGGGGCCCAGGGCAGTACTTC

abundance: once
d_gene: NA
j_gene: TRBJ2-7
v_gene: TRBV7-2
CDR3aa: CASSQTPGLGYEQYF
CDR3nt: TGTGCCAGCAGCCAAACTCCGGGACTCGGCTACGAGCAGTACTTC

abundance: many
d_gene: NA
j_gene: TRBJ2-7
v_gene: TRBV5-1
CDR3aa: CASRTRGHSGEQYF
CDR3nt: TGCGCCAGCAGGACCCGGGGCCATTCTGGCGAGCAGTACTTC

abundance: NA
d_gene: NA
j_gene: TRBJ1-1
v_gene: TRBV5-1
CDR3aa: CASSFWGGGYGGTEAFF
CDR3nt: TGCGCCAGCAGCTTTTGGGGCGGGGGATATGGCGGCACTGAAGCTTTCTTT

abundance: NA
d_gene: NA
j_gene: TRBJ2-1
v_gene: TRBV4-3
CDR3aa: CASSQEGSGPYNEQFF
CDR3nt: TGCGCCAGCAGCCAAGAAGGGAGCGGCCCCTACAATGAGCAGTTCTTC

abundance: many
d_gene: NA
j_gene: TRBJ2-3
v_gene: TRBV9
CDR3aa: CASSVGPVTDTQYF
CDR3nt: TGTGCCAGCAGCGTAGGACCCGTCACAGATACGCAGTATTTT

abundance: NA
d_gene: NA
j_gene: TRBJ1-3
v_gene: TRBV7-8
CDR3aa: CASSATVPGYSGNTIYF
CDR3nt: TGTGCCAGCAGCGCAACCGTCCCGGGGTACTCTGGAAACACCATATATTTT

abundance: few
d_gene: TRBD1
j_gene: TRBJ2-2
v_gene: TRBV7-9
CDR3aa: CASIPDQGDSGELFF
CDR3nt: TGTGCCAGCATCCCCGACCAGGGGGACAGCGGGGAGCTGTTTTTT

abundance: NA
d_gene: NA
j_gene: TRBJ1-1
v_gene: TRBV7-9
CDR3aa: CASSQTNDRRAEAFF
CDR3nt: TGTGCCAGCAGCCAAACCAACGACCGGAGGGCTGAAGCTTTCTTT

abundance: NA
d_gene: TRBD2
j_gene: TRBJ2-5
v_gene: TRBV12-3/TRBV12-4
CDR3aa: CASKVVGGGRQETQYF
CDR3nt: TGTGCCAGCAAAGTCGTGGGGGGAGGGAGACAAGAGACCCAGTACTTC

abundance: NA
d_gene: NA
j_gene: TRBJ2-3
v_gene: TRBV6-2/TRBV6-3
CDR3aa: CASGRLDTQYF
CDR3nt: TGTGCCAGCGGGCGGTTAGATACGCAGTATTTT

abundance: few
d_gene: NA
j_gene: TRBJ2-5
v_gene: TRBV15
CDR3aa: CATSRARQETQYF
CDR3nt: TGTGCCACCAGCAGAGCCAGACAAGAGACCCAGTACTTC

abundance: few
d_gene: TRBD1
j_gene: TRBJ2-7
v_gene: TRBV7-2
CDR3aa: CASSLVTGVPYEQYF
CDR3nt: TGTGCCAGCAGCTTAGTAACAGGGGTACCCTACGAGCAGTACTTC

abundance: few
d_gene: NA
j_gene: TRBJ1-1
v_gene: TRBV7-9
CDR3aa: CASSSQGYTEAFF
CDR3nt: TGTGCCAGCAGCTCACAGGGATACACTGAAGCTTTCTTT

abundance: few
d_gene: TRBD2
j_gene: TRBJ2-3
v_gene: TRBV9
CDR3aa: CASSSGTSGGFDTQYF
CDR3nt: TGTGCCAGCAGCAGCGGGACTAGCGGGGGGTTCGATACGCAGTATTTT

abundance: few
d_gene: NA
j_gene: TRBJ2-2
v_gene: TRBV10-3
CDR3aa: CASQGQAYTGELFF
CDR3nt: TGTGCCTCCCAGGGGCAAGCGTACACCGGGGAGCTGTTTTTT

abundance: many
d_gene: TRBD2
j_gene: TRBJ2-5
v_gene: TRBV5-1
CDR3aa: CASGPGLTLGETQYF
CDR3nt: TGCGCCAGCGGTCCGGGACTAACTCTCGGGGAGACCCAGTACTTC

abundance: NA
d_gene: TRBD2
j_gene: TRBJ2-7
v_gene: TRBV7-2
CDR3aa: CASSPWGTSGGNYEQYF
CDR3nt: TGTGCCAGCAGCCCCTGGGGGACTAGCGGGGGCAACTACGAGCAGTACTTC

abundance: few
d_gene: TRBD1
j_gene: TRBJ1-5
v_gene: TRBV24-1
CDR3aa: CATSEPGTGGNQPQHF
CDR3nt: TGTGCCACCAGTGAACCTGGGACAGGGGGCAATCAGCCCCAGCATTTT

abundance: many
d_gene: NA
j_gene: TRBJ2-1
v_gene: TRBV24-1
CDR3aa: CATSDLGSTANEQFF
CDR3nt: TGTGCCACCAGTGATTTGGGGTCCACGGCGAATGAGCAGTTCTTC

abundance: once
d_gene: NA
j_gene: TRBJ2-7
v_gene: TRBV24-1
CDR3aa: CATSDQSSYEQYF
CDR3nt: TGTGCCACCAGTGACCAGAGTTCCTACGAGCAGTACTTC

abundance: few
d_gene: TRBD1
j_gene: TRBJ1-1
v_gene: TRBV11-2
CDR3aa: CASSPMDRGIGTEAFF
CDR3nt: TGTGCCAGCAGCCCGATGGACAGGGGAATTGGCACTGAAGCTTTCTTT

abundance: NA
d_gene: TRBD2
j_gene: TRBJ2-1
v_gene: TRBV6-5
CDR3aa: CASSSPLSSGGLDEQFF
CDR3nt: TGTGCCAGCAGTTCTCCCCTTAGTAGCGGGGGGTTGGATGAGCAGTTCTTC

abundance: NA
d_gene: TRBD1
j_gene: TRBJ2-1
v_gene: TRBV6-5
CDR3aa: CASSTDRGPNNEQFF
CDR3nt: TGTGCCAGCAGCACTGACAGGGGTCCTAACAATGAGCAGTTCTTC

abundance: NA
d_gene: TRBD2
j_gene: TRBJ2-5
v_gene: TRBV18
CDR3aa: CASSPLDSGGGETQYF
CDR3nt: TGTGCCAGCTCACCACTAGACAGCGGGGGTGGAGAGACCCAGTACTTC

abundance: few
d_gene: NA
j_gene: TRBJ2-1
v_gene: TRBV24-1
CDR3aa: CAPSEWVGLVFF
CDR3nt: TGTGCCCCCTCCGAGTGGGTGGGGTTGGTGTTCTTC

abundance: NA
d_gene: NA
j_gene: TRBJ2-1
v_gene: TRBV4-1
CDR3aa: CASSHAAIPYNEQFF
CDR3nt: TGCGCCAGCAGCCACGCAGCGATCCCCTACAATGAGCAGTTCTTC

abundance: NA
d_gene: NA
j_gene: TRBJ2-7
v_gene: TRBV11-2
CDR3aa: CASSSGGDEQYF
CDR3nt: TGTGCCAGCAGCTCCGGGGGAGACGAGCAGTACTTC

abundance: NA
d_gene: NA
j_gene: TRBJ2-3
v_gene: TRBV5-8
CDR3aa: CASSSYSTDTQYF
CDR3nt: TGTGCCAGCAGCTCCTACAGCACAGATACGCAGTATTTT

abundance: few
d_gene: NA
j_gene: TRBJ2-5
v_gene: TRBV12-3/TRBV12-4
CDR3aa: CASRGYGSSGGETQYF
CDR3nt: TGTGCCAGCAGGGGCTATGGCAGCTCCGGGGGAGAGACCCAGTACTTC

abundance: NA
d_gene: NA
j_gene: TRBJ2-2
v_gene: TRBV24-1
CDR3aa: CATRDGTLGTGELFF
CDR3nt: TGTGCCACCAGAGACGGGACCTTGGGGACCGGGGAGCTGTTTTTT

abundance: NA
d_gene: TRBD1
j_gene: TRBJ2-7
v_gene: TRBV6-5
CDR3aa: CASSYAGGGDKQYF
CDR3nt: TGTGCCAGCAGTTACGCAGGGGGTGGGGATAAGCAGTACTTC

abundance: few
d_gene: NA
j_gene: TRBJ2-7
v_gene: TRBV25-1
CDR3aa: CASSEMSGVSAYEQYF
CDR3nt: TGTGCCAGCAGTGAAATGAGTGGTGTCTCGGCCTACGAGCAGTACTTC

abundance: NA
d_gene: NA
j_gene: TRBJ1-2
v_gene: TRBV5-1
CDR3aa: CASSEGNYGYTF
CDR3nt: TGCGCCAGCAGTGAGGGCAACTATGGCTACACCTTC

abundance: NA
d_gene: NA
j_gene: TRBJ2-1
v_gene: TRBV7-8
CDR3aa: CASSLARSGLYNEQFF
CDR3nt: TGTGCCAGCAGCTTAGCACGTAGCGGACTATACAATGAGCAGTTCTTC

abundance: few
d_gene: TRBD2
j_gene: TRBJ2-4
v_gene: TRBV7-8
CDR3aa: CASSFSAGFAKNIQYF
CDR3nt: TGTGCCAGCAGCTTCTCAGCGGGATTCGCCAAAAACATTCAGTACTTC

abundance: few
d_gene: NA
j_gene: TRBJ1-2
v_gene: TRBV12-3/TRBV12-4
CDR3aa: CASTHSRHGYGYTF
CDR3nt: TGTGCCAGCACCCATTCAAGGCACGGCTATGGCTACACCTTC

abundance: NA
d_gene: TRBD1
j_gene: TRBJ1-2
v_gene: TRBV19
CDR3aa: CASSPPGTGSYGYTF
CDR3nt: TGTGCCAGTAGTCCACCCGGGACAGGCTCGTATGGCTACACCTTC

abundance: few
d_gene: TRBD1
j_gene: TRBJ2-7
v_gene: TRBV3-1
CDR3aa: CASSQAGTGKLGEQYF
CDR3nt: TGTGCCAGCAGCCAAGCCGGGACAGGGAAACTGGGCGAGCAGTACTTC